This T cell receptor (beta chain) was sequenced for a study of blood T cell repertoires in COVID-19 (dated by TCRdb to about 2020). General notes on the study: The collaborator samples originated in the United States, Italy and Spain and spanned the acute and convalescent phases of COVID-19. Nearly every sample came with metadata listing a de-identified subject ID, COVID-19 status, age in years and sex. The repertoires were made available in a free public database intended to serve as a resource for research on the immune response to SARS-CoV-2. Deeply sampled blood TCRbeta repertoires from subjects exposed to, actively infected with, or recovered from COVID-19 were included in the dataset. Samples were obtained from the ongoing ImmuneRACE study (first 160 participants) and from 1,254 subjects provided by 6 global collaborators. Where HLA class I and class II types were available, the types were taken from metadata supplied by the sample provider, not from assay-based typing. The prospective study material was composed of cDNA or gDNA derived from T cells, B-cell-depleted T cells, or PBMCs. What the authors observed across the whole study: Clinical and demographic metadata were provided uncurated, with the amount varying by source and participant.

One collaborating source in Seattle enrolled patients during active infection and followed them longitudinally through the course of disease. Whole blood was collected in K2EDTA tubes by collaborating institutions according to the institutions' own protocols. For TCRbeta analysis, collaborators shipped samples in one of three forms: frozen whole blood, isolated PBMCs, or DNA extracted from either of those sample types. The immunoSEQ Assay, a bias-controlled multiplex PCR, was used to amplify TCRbeta CDR3 regions from genomic DNA. The paper's processing steps were these. Within the assay, amplification of reference gene primers was used to estimate how many nucleated cells each sample contained. To quantify the absolute abundance of each unique TCRbeta CDR3 rearrangement, sequence reads were collapsed and filtered. For each sample, productive Simpson clonality was calculated by taking the square root of Simpson's diversity index across productive rearrangements. This immuneACCESS table, as held by TCRdb, lists in-frame sequences with V and J called but not all clones. Of the missing ones, under half trace to an unresolved V gene in checked studies; the others have no known cause. V, J and clone size reflect that table, while D and trimming were determined from the DNA. The sample table shows 270,000 or so clones, and about 90% are seen once. The ten largest account for around 10% of the sample.

The cysteine opens and the phenylalanine closes a CDR3 of 13 amino acids. Here the CDR3 DNA is all that survives: 39 bases in frame from base 1. V sheds 5 bases and J sheds 5 bases, leaving 12 bases between their ends. The germline V gene provides CDR1 MRHNA and CDR2 SNTAGT. This clone was picked up a small number of times. Its binding antigen is unknown. No much larger clone exists at a distance of one base, and base qualities are not known. Recombination joined TRBV6-4 with TRBJ1-1; the D gene is not confidently resolved. What was sequenced was peripheral blood. This TCR was sampled from a woman in her 30s with COVID-19, enrolled during active disease. The DNA is TGTGCCAGCAGTCAATCTCGGGGAACTGAAGCTTTCTTT. Its coded protein is CASSQSRGTEAFF.